The 27 T cell receptor beta chains in this list originate from one sample, sequenced in a study of T-cell reconstitution after alpha-beta-depleted transplantation in children. TCRbeta library preparation incorporated unique molecular identifiers. TCRdb processed the PCR reads anew with MiXCR; each CDR3 protein has one entry. The sample lists 450,000 to 600,000 distinct CDR3 sequences; about 33% were seen once. Sample: PBMCs from the stem cell graft donor, taken from the stem cell graft. These receptors were obtained from a human donor who donated a stem cell graft to a child with aplastic anemia.

This clonotype has just a few counts. The rearrangement links TRBV6-5 to TRBJ1-6; D unclear. Between the trimmed V and J ends, which lost 0 bases and 6 bases, there was a span of 15 bases. The CDR3 sequence is 17 residues long. Germline loops: CDR1 MNHEY, CDR2 SVGAGI. The CDR3 spells CASSYSTGSPFNSPLHF. Written as DNA, the CDR3 is TGTGCCAGCAGTTACTCGACCGGGAGTCCGTTTAATTCACCCCTCCACTTT.

This clonotype was seen a few times. The chain is built from TRBV20-1 and TRBJ1-2; D ambiguous. Germline CDR1 reads DFQATT; CDR2 reads SNEGSKA (reference sequence). V lost 3 bases and J 8 bases, leaving 10 bases between the germline ends. The CDR3 sequence is 11 residues long. As DNA, the CDR3 is TGCAGTGCTAGGAAGGCAGAGGGCTACACCTTC. Translating it yields CSARKAEGYTF.

The table lists this clonotype with many counts. The chain has TRBV20-1 and TRBJ2-1; D call uncertain. Germline V lookup: CDR1 DFQATT, CDR2 SNEGSKA (reference sequence). Deletions cut 6 bases from V and 3 bases from J, with 9 bases between. There are 12 residues in the CDR3. This chain's CDR3 is CSAPIDYNEQFF. The CDR3 region has the DNA TGCAGTGCCCCGATCGACTACAATGAGCAGTTCTTC.

This chain joins TRBV19 and TRBJ1-4; D is possibly TRBD1 (6 bases). The V gene's germline CDR1 is LNHDA and CDR2 SQIVND (reference sequence). The ends were cut back, 1 base at V and 6 bases at J, with 15 bases in the middle. The CDR3 runs to 16 residues. CDR3 DNA: TGTGCCAGTAGTATAGGCTTGGCAGGGGTGTATGAAAAACTGTTTTTT. This gives the protein CASSIGLAGVYEKLFF.

The chain is built from TRBV12-3 or TRBV12-4 and TRBJ2-3; the D is unclear. This CDR3 region has 12 residues. Trimming stripped 5 bases from V and 6 bases from J, with 9 bases between. Written as DNA, the CDR3 is TGTGCCAGCAGTCCCCCGTCGGATACGCAGTATTTT. It is translated as CASSPPSDTQYF.

The chain joins TRBV20-1 to TRBJ2-6; 7 nucleotides agree with TRBD1. CDR1 and CDR2 (germline): DFQATT, SNEGSKA (reference sequence). V trimming: 4 bases; J trimming: 0 bases; junction bases outside the gene matches: 3. The CDR3 spans 15 residues. The CDR3 nucleotides read TGCAGTGCTAAACGGGACAGCTCTGGGGCCAACGTCCTGACTTTC. Encoded protein: CSAKRDSSGANVLTF.

This clonotype was picked up a small number of times. The genes are TRBV20-1 and TRBJ1-4; 10 nucleotides align to TRBD1. The V segment lost 7 bases and the J segment 6 bases; nucleotides outside the gene matches: 5. The CDR3 spans 13 residues. Germline CDR1 reads DFQATT; CDR2 reads SNEGSKA (reference sequence). CDR3 amino acids: CSVPGQGHEKLFF. CDR3 in DNA: TGCAGTGTTCCGGGACAGGGGCATGAAAAACTGTTTTTT.

V gene TRBV20-1 combines with J gene TRBJ2-1; no reliable D call. CDR1 and CDR2 from the germline V gene are DFQATT and SNEGSKA (reference sequence). There are 12 residues in the CDR3. The V end was cut by 1 base, the J end by 9 bases, with 10 bases between. This CDR3 reads CSARVSNSEQFF. As DNA, the CDR3 is TGCAGTGCTAGAGTGTCGAACAGTGAGCAGTTCTTC.

This clonotype was found a few times. The chain is built from TRBV5-1 and TRBJ2-5, with TRBD1 identical over 10 bases. Losses at the gene ends were 4 bases for V and 4 bases for J; bases not matched to a gene: 4. This CDR3 spans 14 amino acids. Germline V CDR1 and CDR2: SGHRS, YFSETQ. This chain's CDR3 is CASSPGTGAETQYF. CDR3 DNA: TGCGCCAGCAGCCCAGGGACAGGGGCAGAGACCCAGTACTTC.

The rearrangement joins TRBV9 to TRBJ2-1; D perhaps matches TRBD1 (6 bases). V shed 0 bases and J shed 9 bases, with 25 bases lying between them. The CDR3 runs 18 residues. The germline V gene encodes CDR1 SGDLS and CDR2 YYNGEE. In DNA form, the CDR3 reads TGTGCCAGCAGCGTAGGTTCGGTGGGGCAGGGGAAATGGGGTGAGCAGTTCTTC. It translates to CASSVGSVGQGKWGEQFF. The full variable domain, completed using reference TRBV9 and TRBJ2-1, is DSGVTQTPKHLITATGQRVTLRCSPRSGDLSVYWYQQSLDQGLQFLIQYYNGEERAKGNILERFSAQQFPDLHSELNLSSLELGDSALYFCASSVGSVGQGKWGEQFFGPGTRLTVL.

This chain connects TRBV11-2 to TRBJ2-2, with D perhaps assigned TRBD1 or TRBD2 (6 bases each). In germline, CDR1 is SGHAT, CDR2 FQNNGV. CDR3 size: 18 residues. With 5 bases removed from V and 4 bases from J, the gap between germline ends came to 23 bases. The CDR3 spells CASSTPLGGSGATGELFF. CDR3 in DNA: TGTGCCAGCAGCACACCCCTAGGGGGGTCCGGGGCCACCGGGGAGCTGTTTTTT.

This chain links TRBV20-1 with TRBJ2-3, with 10 bases fitting TRBD2. CDR3 length: 15 residues. The V gene's germline CDR1 is DFQATT and CDR2 SNEGSKA (reference sequence). With 5 bases clipped from V and 5 bases from J, the junction kept 10 bases outside the gene matches. Written as DNA, the CDR3 is TGCAGTGCTCCACAGGCTAGCGGGAGTGGAGATACGCAGTATTTT. Its translation is CSAPQASGSGDTQYF.

This clonotype has just a few counts. In DNA, the CDR3 is TGTGCCAGCAGTTACTCAGCAAGTGAAGCTTTCTTT. Translating it yields CASSYSASEAFF. This chain connects TRBV6-5 to TRBJ1-1; no clear D. V was shortened by 0 bases and J by 7 bases, with 6 bases between the two germline ends. Per germline, CDR1 MNHEY and CDR2 SVGAGI. The CDR3 covers 12 residues.

The V gene is TRBV12-3 or TRBV12-4, the J gene TRBJ1-2, with TRBD1 as a possible D gene (5 bases). Trimming cost V 6 bases and J 6 bases, with 23 bases left between them. CDR3 length equals 16 residues. The CDR3 coding sequence is TGTGCCAGCAGCCCTAGCGACAGAGTAAATTCGGATGGCTACACCTTC. This codes for CASSPSDRVNSDGYTF.

The chain is built from TRBV7-8 and TRBJ2-3, with 9 bases matching TRBD2. The V and J ends lost 5 bases and 3 bases, in that order; junction bases with no gene match: 6. The CDR3 sequence is 15 residues long. The germline V gene has CDR1 SGHVS and CDR2 FQNEAQ. The CDR3 protein is CASSPRRGGTDTQYF. The CDR3 DNA sequence: TGTGCCAGCAGCCCAAGGCGGGGGGGGACAGATACGCAGTATTTT. The complete variable domain, with remaining parts taken from reference TRBV7-8 and TRBJ2-3, reads GAGVSQSPRYKVAKRGQDVALRCDPISGHVSLFWYQQALGQGPEFLTYFQNEAQLDKSGLPSDRFFAERPEGSVSTLKIQRTQQEDSAVYLCASSPRRGGTDTQYFGPGTRLTVL.

This clonotype was counted only a few times. The chain joins TRBV15 to TRBJ1-4; D possibly corresponds to TRBD1 (5 bases). V was clipped by 0 bases and J by 8 bases, with 13 bases between them. The length of the CDR3 is 15 residues. Looked up from germline, CDR1 is LNHNV and CDR2 is YYDKDF (reference sequence). In DNA form, the CDR3 reads TGTGCCACCAGCAGAGATCAAGGGGAGAAAGAAAAACTGTTTTTT. Residues: CATSRDQGEKEKLFF. Complete variable domain (other parts from reference TRBV15 and TRBJ1-4): DAMVIQNPRYQVTQFGKPVTLSCSQTLNHNVMYWYQQKSSQAPKLLFHYYDKDFNNEADTPDNFQSRRPNTSFCFLDIRSPGLGDTAMYLCATSRDQGEKEKLFFGSGTQLSVL.

V and J are TRBV13 and TRBJ1-1, with D perhaps matching TRBD1 (6 bases). Looked up from germline, CDR1 is PRHDT and CDR2 is FYEKMQ (reference sequence). V lost 5 bases and J lost 6, with 7 bases in between. The CDR3 consists of 11 residues. The CDR3 DNA reads TGTGCCAGCAGCCCAGGGGCTGAAGCTTTCTTT. Its translation: CASSPGAEAFF.

Concerning this clonotype itself: A junction boundary mismatches the germline segment, possibly from a read error. This CDR3 reads CATSDLQGSGEPFF. CDR3 in DNA: TGTGCCACCAGTGATCTCCAAGGGAGCGGGGAGCCGTTTTTT. The rearrangement uses TRBV24-1 and TRBJ2-2; TRBD2 matches 7 bases. There are 14 residues in the CDR3. The V gene's germline CDR1 is KGHDR and CDR2 SFDVKD.

This chain uses TRBV29-1 with TRBJ1-5; TRBD1 aligns across 8 bases. Germline loops: CDR1 SQVTM, CDR2 ANQGSEA. The V segment lost 3 bases and the J segment 6 bases; nucleotides outside the gene matches: 7. The CDR3 loop spans 14 amino acids. The CDR3 coding sequence is TGCAGCGTTGAGGATCCAGGGGGCGTTCAGCCCCAGCATTTT. It translates to CSVEDPGGVQPQHF.

This sequence joins TRBV29-1 and TRBJ1-1; weak D call: TRBD1 (6 bases). The CDR3 totals 11 residues. The germline gives CDR1 SQVTM, CDR2 ANQGSEA. V was shortened by 6 bases and J by 6 bases, with 11 bases between the two germline ends. As DNA, the CDR3 is TGCAGCGTCGGACAGAGCCCTGAAGCTTTCTTT. Translating it yields CSVGQSPEAFF.

The V call is TRBV3-1, the J call TRBJ2-2; D is unclear. Deletions cut 1 base from V and 7 bases from J, with 4 bases between. CDR1 LGHDT and CDR2 YNNKEL come from the germline V gene (reference sequence). This CDR3 contains 12 residues. Here the CDR3 reads CASSQVHGELFF. CDR3 DNA sequence: TGTGCCAGCAGCCAAGTCCACGGGGAGCTGTTTTTT.

This clonotype was detected only a few times. This chain connects TRBV6-1 to TRBJ1-4, with 10 bases aligning to TRBD1. CDR3 size: 14 residues. Trimming took 6 bases from V and 8 from J; bases not matched to a gene: 6. Germline assignment: CDR1 MNHNS and CDR2 SASEGT. The CDR3 DNA sequence: TGTGCCAGCAGGCGGGACAGGGGTCGAGAAAAACTGTTTTTT. Translation gives CASRRDRGREKLFF.

This clonotype came up a few times. V and J are TRBV7-9 and TRBJ2-3; no clear D. CDR1 is SEHNR and CDR2 is FQNEAQ in the germline V gene (reference sequence). V dropped 7 bases and J dropped 5 bases, with 13 bases sitting between them. The CDR3 runs to 13 residues. CDR3 residues: CASTLTAGDTQYF. CDR3 DNA: TGTGCCAGCACCCTAACCGCAGGAGATACGCAGTATTTT.

The gene calls are TRBV11-2 and TRBJ2-1; the D gene is possibly TRBD1 (6 bases). This CDR3 is built from 15 residues. Germline V gene lookup returns CDR1 SGHAT and CDR2 FQNNGV. Deletions cut 4 bases from V and 6 bases from J, with 16 bases between. CDR3 amino acids: CASSSPPTGFNEQFF. CDR3 DNA: TGTGCCAGCAGCTCCCCTCCTACAGGGTTCAATGAGCAGTTCTTC.

This sequence joins TRBV29-1 and TRBJ2-1; tentatively, D is TRBD2 (5 bases). CDR3 size: 16 residues. Germline lookup yields CDR1 SQVTM and CDR2 ANQGSEA. Deletions cut 3 bases from V and 0 bases from J, with 15 bases between. Here the CDR3 reads CSVDLGRESSYNEQFF. The CDR3 DNA reads TGCAGCGTTGATTTGGGTCGGGAAAGCTCCTACAATGAGCAGTTCTTC.

This clonotype was recorded a few times. The chain joins TRBV18 to TRBJ2-1; 12 bases agree with TRBD2. Per germline, CDR1 KGHSH and CDR2 LQKENI. J lost 4 bases, V lost 6 bases, and 7 bases had no gene match. The CDR3 extends over 16 amino acids. CDR3 protein: CASSTILAGGYNEQFF. Here the CDR3 DNA reads TGTGCCAGCTCTACAATACTAGCGGGAGGATACAATGAGCAGTTCTTC.

As concerns this clonotype: The junction shows a germline mismatch at one end, possibly a read error. The CDR3 reads CASSLAGGSYNKQFF. CDR3 DNA sequence: TGCGCCAGCAGCTTAGCGGGAGGCTCCTACAATAAGCAGTTCTTC. The chain has TRBV5-1 and TRBJ2-1; TRBD2 matches at 9 bases. The CDR3 sequence is 15 residues long. Germline V gene lookup returns CDR1 SGHRS and CDR2 YFSETQ.